Below, one T cell receptor (beta chain) is given with its context. The protocol was immunoSEQ multiplex PCR, while the TCRdb copy is restricted to in-frame clones and leaves out a portion. This sample has 300,000 to 400,000 clones; nearly 95% occur once, and the top ten carry 5% to 7%. This CDR3 contains 10 residues. With 7 bases removed from V and 3 bases from J, the gap between germline ends came to 6 bases. Germline V lookup: CDR1 DFQATT, CDR2 SNEGSKA (reference sequence). Time point given: blood from clinic visit 5 months post-surgery; TSC patient then seizure free. The sample is drawn from a study of brain T cells in children with intractable seizures.

This chain links TRBV20-1 with TRBJ2-5; D remains unclear. This TCR derives from a boy under two years old with tuberous sclerosis and intractable seizures. The sequences come from peripheral blood, collected 4 to 5 months after surgery. CDR3 residues: CSGSEETQYF. The CDR3 nucleotides read TGCAGTGGCTCCGAAGAGACCCAGTACTTC.